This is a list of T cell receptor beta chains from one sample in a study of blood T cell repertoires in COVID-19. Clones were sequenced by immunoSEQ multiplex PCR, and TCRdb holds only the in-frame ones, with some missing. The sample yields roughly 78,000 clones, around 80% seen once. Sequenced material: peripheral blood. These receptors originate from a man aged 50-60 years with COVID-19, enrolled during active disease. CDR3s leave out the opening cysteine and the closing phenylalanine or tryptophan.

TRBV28	ASSSHLNQPQH
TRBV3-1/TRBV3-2	ASSGTTSNQPQH
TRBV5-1	ASSLRPGGGLSSGANVLT
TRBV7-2	ASSSKQGAGGELF
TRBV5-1	ASSWTEQGRANYGYT
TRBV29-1	SVRGQGIDEQY
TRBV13	ASSLDQESSLATGANVLT
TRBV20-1	SASGGDAEAF
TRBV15	ATSRDGTSSSYEQY
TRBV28	ASSWRDRSNSPLH
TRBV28	ASLPLGQGPSSYT
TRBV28	ASSFIRGGDQPQH
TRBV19	ASNQGLGETQY
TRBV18	ASSQGAFGGYT
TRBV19	ASSERVGSEQY
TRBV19	ASRIGGTGLNQPQH
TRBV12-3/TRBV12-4	ASSLRETQY
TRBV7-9	ASSTGLADQETQY
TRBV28	ATSEGGAQETQY
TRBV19	ASRMTDSLNQPQH